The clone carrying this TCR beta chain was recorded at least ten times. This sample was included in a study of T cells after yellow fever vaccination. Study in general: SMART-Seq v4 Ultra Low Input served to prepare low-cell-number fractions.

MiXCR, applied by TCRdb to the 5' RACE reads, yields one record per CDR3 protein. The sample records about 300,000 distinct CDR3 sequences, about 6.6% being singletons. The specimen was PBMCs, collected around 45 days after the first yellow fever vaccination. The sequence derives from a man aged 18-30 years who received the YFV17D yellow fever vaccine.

The CDR3 DNA sequence: TGTGCCAGCAGGGGCTCTGGAAACACCATATATTTT. Its protein is CASRGSGNTIYF. The chain uses TRBV2 and TRBJ1-3, with D unresolved. The CDR3 spans 12 residues. V dropped 6 bases and J dropped 0 bases, with 3 bases sitting between them. Germline V gives CDR1 SNHLY, CDR2 FYNNEI.